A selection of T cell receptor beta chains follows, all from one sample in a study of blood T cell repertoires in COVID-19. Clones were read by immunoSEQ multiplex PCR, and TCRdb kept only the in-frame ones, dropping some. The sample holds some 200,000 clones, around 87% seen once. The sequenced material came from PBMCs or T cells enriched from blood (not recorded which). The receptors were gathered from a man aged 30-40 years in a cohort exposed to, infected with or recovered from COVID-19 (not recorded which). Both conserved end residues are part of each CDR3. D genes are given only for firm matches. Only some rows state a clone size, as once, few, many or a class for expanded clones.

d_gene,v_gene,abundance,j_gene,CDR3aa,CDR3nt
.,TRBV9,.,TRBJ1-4,CASSPQAGRVGSEKLFF,TGTGCCAGCAGCCCCCAGGCAGGCAGGGTGGGAAGTGAAAAACTGTTTTTT
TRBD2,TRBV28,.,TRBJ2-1,CASSLRTSGHYNEQFF,TGTGCCAGCAGTTTGAGGACTAGCGGACACTACAATGAGCAGTTCTTC
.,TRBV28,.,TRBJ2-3,CASSLITSGSDTQYF,TGTGCCAGCAGTTTAATCACCTCAGGGTCAGATACGCAGTATTTT
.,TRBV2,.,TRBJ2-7,CASSGVFATRPSRSSYEQYF,TGTGCCAGCAGTGGAGTGTTCGCTACCAGACCTTCACGGAGCTCCTACGAGCAGTACTTC
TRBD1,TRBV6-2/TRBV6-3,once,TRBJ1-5,CASSYGTGVQPQHF,TGTGCCAGCAGTTACGGGACAGGGGTTCAGCCCCAGCATTTT
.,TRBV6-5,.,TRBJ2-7,CASSRTRGSYEQYF,TGTGCCAGCAGCCGGACTCGTGGGTCGTACGAGCAGTACTTC
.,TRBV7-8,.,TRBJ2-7,CASSLQGYEQYF,TGTGCCAGCAGCCTACAGGGATACGAGCAGTACTTC
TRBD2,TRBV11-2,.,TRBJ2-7,CASSLDFPSGRGNEQYF,TGTGCCAGCAGCTTAGATTTTCCTAGCGGGAGGGGGAACGAGCAGTACTTC
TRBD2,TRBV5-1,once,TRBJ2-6,CASSLGGLAGGLSGANVLTF,TGCGCCAGCAGCTTGGGGGGACTAGCGGGAGGCCTCTCTGGGGCCAACGTCCTGACTTTC
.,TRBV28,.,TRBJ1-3,CASSLPLAPSGNTIYF,TGTGCCAGCAGTTTGCCTTTAGCGCCCTCTGGAAACACCATATATTTT
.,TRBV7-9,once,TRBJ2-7,CASSFQGLYEQYF,TGTGCCAGCAGCTTCCAGGGGCTCTACGAGCAGTACTTC
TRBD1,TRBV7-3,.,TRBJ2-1,CASSHDRGTYNEQFF,TGTGCCAGCAGCCATGACAGGGGAACCTACAATGAGCAGTTCTTC
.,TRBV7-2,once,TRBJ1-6,CASSLVGHSNSPLHF,TGTGCCAGCAGCTTAGTGGGACACAGTAATTCACCCCTCCACTTT
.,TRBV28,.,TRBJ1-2,CASSLSLEDYGYTF,TGTGCCAGCAGCTTATCCCTCGAGGACTATGGCTACACCTTC
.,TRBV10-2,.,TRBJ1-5,CASQEYSNQPQHF,TGCGCCAGCCAGGAATATAGCAATCAGCCCCAGCATTTT